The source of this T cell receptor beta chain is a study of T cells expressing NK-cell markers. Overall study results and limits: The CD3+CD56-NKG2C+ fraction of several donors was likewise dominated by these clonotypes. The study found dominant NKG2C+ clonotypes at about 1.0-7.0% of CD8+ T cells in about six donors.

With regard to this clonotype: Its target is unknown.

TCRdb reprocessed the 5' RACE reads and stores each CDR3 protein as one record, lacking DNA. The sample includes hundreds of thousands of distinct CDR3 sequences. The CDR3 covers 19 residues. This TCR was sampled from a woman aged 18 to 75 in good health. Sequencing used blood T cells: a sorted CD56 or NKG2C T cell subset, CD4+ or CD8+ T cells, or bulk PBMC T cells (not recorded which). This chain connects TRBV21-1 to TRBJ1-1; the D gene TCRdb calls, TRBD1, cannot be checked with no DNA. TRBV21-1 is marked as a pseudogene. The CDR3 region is CASSTKLGPRRGRDTEAFF.